This passage covers 7 T cell receptor beta chains from one sample sequenced in a study of blood T cell repertoires in COVID-19. Profiled with immunoSEQ multiplex PCR; TCRdb holds only in-frame clones, not every one. The profile shows 220,000 or so clones, roughly nine tenths of them singletons. The specimen sequenced was peripheral blood. The receptors shown here come from a woman aged 45-59 years with COVID-19, enrolled during active disease.

This chain links TRBV21-1 with TRBJ1-1. TRBV21-1 is shown as a pseudogene. The CDR3 is 16 amino acids. The CDR3 spells CASSKEQRARNTEAFF. CDR3 bases: TGTGCCAGCAGCAAAGAACAGCGGGCCCGGAACACTGAAGCTTTCTTT.

The chain uses TRBV18 and TRBJ1-1, with TRBD1 as a possible D gene (5 bases). Germline values: CDR1 KGHSH, CDR2 LQKENI. The length of the CDR3 is 15 residues. Trimming cost V 4 bases and J 5 bases, with 17 bases left between them. The CDR3 nucleotides are TGTGCCAGCTCACAAACCTTCCAGGGTGATACTGAAGCTTTCTTT. Protein: CASSQTFQGDTEAFF.

This clone was counted a few times. The chain uses TRBV9 and TRBJ1-5; 9 bases are shared with TRBD1. J lost 4 bases, V lost 0 bases, and 2 bases had no gene match. Germline CDR1 is SGDLS and CDR2 is YYNGEE. The CDR3 spans 15 residues. The DNA of the CDR3 is TGTGCCAGCAGCGTAGACGGGACAGGGAATCAGCCCCAGCATTTT. Its protein product is CASSVDGTGNQPQHF.

There are many counts of this clone. This chain uses TRBV11-2 with TRBJ2-7, with D possibly being TRBD1 (6 bases). The CDR3 contains 14 residues. Trimming took off 1 base at V and 5 bases at J, with 12 bases between the two ends. Germline CDR1 reads SGHAT; CDR2 reads FQNNGV. The CDR3 sequence: CASSLAGARNEQYF. CDR3 in DNA: TGTGCCAGCAGCTTAGCAGGGGCAAGAAACGAGCAGTACTTC.

The chain recombines TRBV5-6 with TRBJ2-5, with a possible D match to TRBD1 (5 bases). This CDR3 spans 13 amino acids. Per the germline V gene, CDR1 is SGHDT and CDR2 is YYEEEE. Trimming cost V 2 bases and J 3 bases, with 8 bases left between them. The CDR3 coding sequence is TGTGCCAGCAGCTTTAGACAGAAAGAGACCCAGTACTTC. Encoded protein: CASSFRQKETQYF. The full variable domain, its missing parts supplied by reference TRBV5-6 and TRBJ2-5, is DAGVTQSPTHLIKTRGQQVTLRCSPKSGHDTVSWYQQALGQGPQFIFQYYEEEERQRGNFPDRFSGHQFPNYSSELNVNALLLGDSALYLCASSFRQKETQYFGPGTRLLVL.

The chain joins TRBV6-4 to TRBJ1-6; D unclear. The CDR3 loop spans 13 amino acids. V was clipped by 3 bases and J by 10 bases, with 10 bases between them. Germline V gene data show CDR1 as MRHNA and CDR2 as SNTAGT. The CDR3 protein is CASSEGRASPLHF. The CDR3 bases are TGTGCCAGCAGTGAGGGGAGGGCGTCACCCCTCCACTTT.

This chain connects TRBV21-1 to TRBJ1-5. TRBV21-1 is an annotated pseudogene. This CDR3 is built from 15 residues. For the CDR3, the DNA is TGTGCCAGCAGCCGGAGGGCAGGGACGAATCAGCCCCAGCATTTT. Translating gives CASSRRAGTNQPQHF.